This entry features one TCR beta chain sequence. Its antigen is unidentified. The V gene's germline CDR1 is SGHRS and CDR2 YFSETQ. The CDR3 covers 16 residues. V was cut by 0 bases and J by 2 bases, with 14 bases left in between. The data stem from a study of T-cell memory formation after mild COVID-19. Study conclusions and caveats: Largely, contracting CD4+ clones fell within CM and EM, and contracting CD8+ clones within EMRA.

MiXCR, run by TCRdb on the 5' RACE reads, gives a single entry per CDR3 protein. The sample carries about 400,000 distinct CDR3 sequences, 20% to 30% recorded once. This clonotype was sampled from an adult woman who had mild COVID-19 (a few samples of this study predate the infection). Cell type and time point are not known. Material: PBMCs or a T cell subset sorted from them (not recorded which). V usage is TRBV5-1 and J usage is TRBJ1-2; the D gene is possibly TRBD1 (5 bases). The CDR3 DNA reads as TGCGCCAGCAGCTTGGGGGTGGACACCTGGAACTATGGCTACACCTTC. It yields the protein CASSLGVDTWNYGYTF.